This T cell receptor beta chain was identified during a study of T cell responses to AZD1222 COVID-19 vaccine. Generated by immunoSEQ multiplex PCR, the TCRdb table keeps only in-frame clones and is missing some. The data hold tens of thousands of clones, with 80% observed a single time. The starting material was peripheral blood, obtained on day 0 of AZD1222 vaccination. This sequence was found in an adult in good health.

In DNA, the CDR3 is TGTGCCAGCAGCTTAGGAGGTAGAACCGGGGAGCTGTTTTTT. Translating it yields CASSLGGRTGELFF. The chain links TRBV7-6 to TRBJ2-2; D gene uncertain. V lost 1 base and J lost 5, with 8 bases in between. CDR3 size: 14 residues. The germline V gene has CDR1 SGHVS and CDR2 FNYEAQ.